In its sample, the clone carrying this T cell receptor beta chain was seen once. The record originates from a study of blood T cell repertoires in COVID-19. The overall study: Samples came from the United States, Italy and Spain, spanning acute and convalescent COVID-19. Sources were T cells, B-cell-depleted T cells, or PBMCs; the material itself was cDNA or gDNA.

How the authors handled the data: Researchers report that nucleated cell counts were estimated from reference gene primer amplification. Sequenced by immunoSEQ multiplex PCR; TCRdb stores in-frame clones only, minus some. The V and J calls and the clone size are those of that table, but D and trimming were determined from the DNA. The data show some 300,000 clones, 75% to 90% seen once. V shed 7 bases and J shed 0 bases, with 15 bases lying between them. The germline V gene encodes CDR1 SQVTM and CDR2 ANQGSEA. CDR3 size: 14 residues. This TCR was recovered from a man aged 18 to 29 with active or convalescent COVID-19. The sample taken for sequencing was peripheral blood. The gene calls are TRBV29-1 and TRBJ1-1; possible D gene TRBD1, 5 bases. Here the CDR3 reads CSAKTETLNTEAFF. CDR3 coding DNA: TGCAGCGCGAAGACAGAGACCTTGAACACTGAAGCTTTCTTT.